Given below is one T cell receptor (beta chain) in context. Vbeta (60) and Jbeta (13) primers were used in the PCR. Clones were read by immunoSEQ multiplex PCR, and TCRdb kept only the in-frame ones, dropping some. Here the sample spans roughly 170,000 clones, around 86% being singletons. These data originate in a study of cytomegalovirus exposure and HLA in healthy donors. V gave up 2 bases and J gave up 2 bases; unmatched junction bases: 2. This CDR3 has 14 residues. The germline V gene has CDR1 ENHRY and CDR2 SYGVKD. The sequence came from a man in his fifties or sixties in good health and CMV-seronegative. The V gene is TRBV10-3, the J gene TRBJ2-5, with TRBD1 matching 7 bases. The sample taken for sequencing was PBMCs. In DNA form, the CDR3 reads TGTGCCATCAGTGAGAGGGACAGTCAAGAGACCCAGTACTTC. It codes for CAISERDSQETQYF.